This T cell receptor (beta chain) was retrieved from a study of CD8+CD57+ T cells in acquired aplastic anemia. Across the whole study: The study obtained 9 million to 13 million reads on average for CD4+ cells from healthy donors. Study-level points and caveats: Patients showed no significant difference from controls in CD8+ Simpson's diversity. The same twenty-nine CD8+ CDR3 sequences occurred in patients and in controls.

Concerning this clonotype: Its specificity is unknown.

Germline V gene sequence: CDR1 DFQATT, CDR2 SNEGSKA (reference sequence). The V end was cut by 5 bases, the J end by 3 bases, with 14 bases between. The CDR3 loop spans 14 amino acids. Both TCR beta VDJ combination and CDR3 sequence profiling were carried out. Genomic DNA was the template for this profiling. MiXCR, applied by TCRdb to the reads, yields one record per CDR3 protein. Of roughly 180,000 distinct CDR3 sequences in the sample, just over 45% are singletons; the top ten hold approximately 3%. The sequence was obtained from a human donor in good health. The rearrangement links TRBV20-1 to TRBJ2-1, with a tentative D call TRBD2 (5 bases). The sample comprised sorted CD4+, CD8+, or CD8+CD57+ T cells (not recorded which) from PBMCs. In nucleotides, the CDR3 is TGCAGTGCTTGGACTTCTGACATCTACAATGAGCAGTTCTTC. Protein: CSAWTSDIYNEQFF.